This T cell receptor beta chain stems from a study of blood T cell repertoires in COVID-19. As for the study in general: The United States, Italy and Spain provided the acute and convalescent COVID-19 samples. In each case, the material was cDNA or gDNA derived from T cells, B-cell-depleted T cells, or PBMCs.

It was during active infection that Seattle patients were enrolled and then longitudinally followed. V trimming: 6 bases; J trimming: 6 bases; junction bases outside the gene matches: 14. The CDR3 runs to 15 residues. Germline lookup yields CDR1 MDHEN and CDR2 SYDVKM. Source study methods: Reference gene primer amplification yielded estimated nucleated cell counts. Using immunoSEQ multiplex PCR, the repertoire was profiled, and TCRdb retains in-frame clones only, with some absent. From that table come the V and J calls and clone size; the DNA was used to work out D and trimming. Here the sample spans 250,000 to 300,000 clones, 70% to 90% being singletons.

This receptor was obtained from a woman aged 25 to 39 with COVID-19, enrolled during active disease. Specimen: peripheral blood. The genes are TRBV28 and TRBJ2-7; the match to TRBD1 covers 7 bases. The CDR3 loop is CASRATGVESPEQYF. DNA of the CDR3: TGTGCCAGCAGAGCCACAGGGGTTGAATCCCCCGAGCAGTACTTC. The full variable domain, in which reference TRBV28 and TRBJ2-7 provide the parts outside the CDR3, is DVKVTQSSRYLVKRTGEKVFLECVQDMDHENMFWYRQDPGLGLRLIYFSYDVKMKEKGDIPEGYSVSREKKERFSLILESASTNQTSMYLCASRATGVESPEQYFGPGTRLTVT.